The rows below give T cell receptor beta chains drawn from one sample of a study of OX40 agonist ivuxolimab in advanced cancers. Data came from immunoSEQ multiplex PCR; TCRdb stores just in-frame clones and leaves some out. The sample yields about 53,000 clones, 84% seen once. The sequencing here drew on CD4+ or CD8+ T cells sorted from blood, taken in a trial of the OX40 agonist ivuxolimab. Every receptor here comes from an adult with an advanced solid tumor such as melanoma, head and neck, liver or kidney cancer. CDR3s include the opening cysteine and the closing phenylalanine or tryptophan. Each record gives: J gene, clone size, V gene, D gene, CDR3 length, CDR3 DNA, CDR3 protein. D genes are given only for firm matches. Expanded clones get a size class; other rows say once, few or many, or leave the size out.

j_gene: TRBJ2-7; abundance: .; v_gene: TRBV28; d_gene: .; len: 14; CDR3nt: TGTGCCAGCAGTTTTGCCGGGGGTAGGAACGAGCAGTACTTC; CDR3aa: CASSFAGGRNEQYF
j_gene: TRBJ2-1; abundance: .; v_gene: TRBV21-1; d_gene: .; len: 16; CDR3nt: TGTGCCAGCAGCACTCGGACTAGCGGCCCCTACAATGAGCAGTTCTTC; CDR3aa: CASSTRTSGPYNEQFF
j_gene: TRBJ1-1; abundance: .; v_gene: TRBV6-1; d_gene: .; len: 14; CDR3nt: TGTGCCAGCAGCCAGAGGCATGTGAACACTGAAGCTTTCTTT; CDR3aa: CASSQRHVNTEAFF
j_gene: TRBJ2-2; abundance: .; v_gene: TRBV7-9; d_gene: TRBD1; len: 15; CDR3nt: TGTGCCAGCAGACTCCGGGACAGGGAAACCGGGGAGCTGTTTTTT; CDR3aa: CASRLRDRETGELFF
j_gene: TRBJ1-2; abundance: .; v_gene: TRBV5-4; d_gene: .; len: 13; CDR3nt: TGTGCCAGCAGCTTGGCCGAGGGGCATGGCTACACCTTC; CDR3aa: CASSLAEGHGYTF
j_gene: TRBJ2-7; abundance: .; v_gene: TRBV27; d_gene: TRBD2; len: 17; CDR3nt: TGTGCCAGCAGTTCCGCGATCCTAGCGGGAGTACCCTACGAGCAGTACTTC; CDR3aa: CASSSAILAGVPYEQYF
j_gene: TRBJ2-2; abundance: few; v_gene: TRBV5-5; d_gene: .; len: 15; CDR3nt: TGTGCCAGCAGCTTGGTGGGCGGGGAGGCGGGAGAGCTGTTTTTT; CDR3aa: CASSLVGGEAGELFF
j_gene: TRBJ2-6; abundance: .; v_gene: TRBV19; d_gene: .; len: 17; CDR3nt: TGTGCCAGTAGTATTGCGGGATTAGGTTCTGGGGCCAACGTCCTGACTTTC; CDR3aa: CASSIAGLGSGANVLTF
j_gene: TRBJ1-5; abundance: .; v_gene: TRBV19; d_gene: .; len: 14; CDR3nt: TGTGCCAGTAGTATAGGGTTAAGCAATCAGCCCCAGCATTTT; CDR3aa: CASSIGLSNQPQHF
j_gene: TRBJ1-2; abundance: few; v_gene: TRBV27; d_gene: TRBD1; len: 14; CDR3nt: TGTGCCAGCAGTTCGACAGGGCGTTGGGATTGGTACACCTTC; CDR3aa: CASSSTGRWDWYTF
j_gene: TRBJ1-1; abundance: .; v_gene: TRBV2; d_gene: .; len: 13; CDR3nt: .; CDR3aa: CASSTSSGTEAFF
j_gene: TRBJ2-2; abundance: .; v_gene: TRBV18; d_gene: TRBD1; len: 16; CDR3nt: TGTGCCAGCTCAACACCGACAGGGGTCGACACCGGGGAGCTGTTTTTT; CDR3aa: CASSTPTGVDTGELFF
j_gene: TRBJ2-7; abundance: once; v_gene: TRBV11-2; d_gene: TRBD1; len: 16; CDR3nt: TGTGCCAGCAGCCTCTTGGGACAGTCGTTCTCCTACGAGCAGTACTTC; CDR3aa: CASSLLGQSFSYEQYF
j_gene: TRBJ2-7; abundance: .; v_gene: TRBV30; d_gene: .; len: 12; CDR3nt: TGTGCCTGGGGCCTCGGTTCCTACGAGCAGTACTTC; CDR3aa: CAWGLGSYEQYF
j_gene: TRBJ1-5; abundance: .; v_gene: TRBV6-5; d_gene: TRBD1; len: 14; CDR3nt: TGTGCCAGCACCGACCGAGGGGGCGGTCAGCCCCAGCATTTT; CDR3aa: CASTDRGGGQPQHF
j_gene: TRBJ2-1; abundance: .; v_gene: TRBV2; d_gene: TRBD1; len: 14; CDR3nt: TGTGCCAGCAGATTTACAGGGGCCGTCAATGAGCAGTTCTTC; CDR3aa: CASRFTGAVNEQFF
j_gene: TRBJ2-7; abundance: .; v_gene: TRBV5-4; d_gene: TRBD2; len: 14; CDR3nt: TGTGCCAGCAGCCTAGCGGGAGGACCCTACGAGCAGTACTTC; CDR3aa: CASSLAGGPYEQYF
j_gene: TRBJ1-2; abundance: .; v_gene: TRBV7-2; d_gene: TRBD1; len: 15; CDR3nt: TGTGCCAGCAGCTCCTCTGGGACAGAAGCCTATGGCTACACCTTC; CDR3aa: CASSSSGTEAYGYTF
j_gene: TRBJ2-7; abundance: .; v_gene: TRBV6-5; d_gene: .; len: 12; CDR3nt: TGTGCCAGCAGATCACCGGACCGGCGGTTTCTCTTC; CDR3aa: CASRSPDRRFLF
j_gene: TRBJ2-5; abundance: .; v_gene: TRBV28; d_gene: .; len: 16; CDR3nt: TGTGCCAGCACTTCTCTTGGGCGAGGAGACCAAGAGACCCAGTACTTC; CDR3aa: CASTSLGRGDQETQYF
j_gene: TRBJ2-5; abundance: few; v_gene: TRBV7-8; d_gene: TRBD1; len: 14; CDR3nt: TGTGCCAGCAGCCAGGGACAGGGTCTCGAGACCCAGTACTTC; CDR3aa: CASSQGQGLETQYF
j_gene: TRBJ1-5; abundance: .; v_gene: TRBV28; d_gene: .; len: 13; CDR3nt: TGTGCCAGCAGTTTGGATAGCAATCAGCCCCAGCATTTT; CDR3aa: CASSLDSNQPQHF
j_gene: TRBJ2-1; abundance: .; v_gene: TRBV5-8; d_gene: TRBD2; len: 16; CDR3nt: TGTGCCAGCAGCTCCAGACTAGCGGGAGTAGGTAATGAGCAGTTCTTC; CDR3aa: CASSSRLAGVGNEQFF
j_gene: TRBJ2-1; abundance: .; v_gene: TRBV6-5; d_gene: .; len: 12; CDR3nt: TGTGCCAGCAGTTCTCGATACAATGAGCAGTTCTTC; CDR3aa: CASSSRYNEQFF
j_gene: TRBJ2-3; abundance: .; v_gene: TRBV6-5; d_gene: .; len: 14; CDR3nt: TGTGCCAGCAGCACATTGGGAGGCACAGATACGCAGTATTTT; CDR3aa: CASSTLGGTDTQYF
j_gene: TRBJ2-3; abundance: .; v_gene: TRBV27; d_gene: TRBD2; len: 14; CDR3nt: TGTGCCAGCAGGCGGGAGGAAGGCACAGATACGCAGTATTTT; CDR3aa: CASRREEGTDTQYF
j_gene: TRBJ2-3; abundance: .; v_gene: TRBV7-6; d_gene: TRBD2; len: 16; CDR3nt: TGTGCCAGCAGCTTGGCCGGGACTAGCTATTCTGATACGCAGTATTTT; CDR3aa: CASSLAGTSYSDTQYF
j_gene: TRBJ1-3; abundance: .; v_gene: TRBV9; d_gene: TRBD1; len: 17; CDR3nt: TGTGCCAGCAGCCCACGGGACAGTTCTAGCTCTGGAAACACCATATATTTT; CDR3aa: CASSPRDSSSSGNTIYF
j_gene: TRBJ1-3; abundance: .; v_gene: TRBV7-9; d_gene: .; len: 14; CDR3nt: TGTGCCAGCAGCAGCTCCGGGTCTGGAAACACCATATATTTT; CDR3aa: CASSSSGSGNTIYF
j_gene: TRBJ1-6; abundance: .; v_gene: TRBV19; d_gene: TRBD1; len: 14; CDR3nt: TGTGCCAGTAAGGGCGGACAGGGTGGCTCACCCCTCCACTTT; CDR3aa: CASKGGQGGSPLHF
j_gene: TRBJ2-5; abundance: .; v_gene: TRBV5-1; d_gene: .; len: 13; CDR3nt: TGCGCCAGCATGGACCCGGCCCGAGGGACCCAGTACTTC; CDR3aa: CASMDPARGTQYF
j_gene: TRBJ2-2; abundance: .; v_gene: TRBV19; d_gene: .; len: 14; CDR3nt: TGTGCCAGTAGTACCGACAGAAACACCGGGGAGCTGTTTTTT; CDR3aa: CASSTDRNTGELFF
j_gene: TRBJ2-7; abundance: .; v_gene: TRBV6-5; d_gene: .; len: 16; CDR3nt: TGTGCCAGCAGTTACCTGGGACAGCGGGGTTCCTACGAGCAGTACTTC; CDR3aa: CASSYLGQRGSYEQYF
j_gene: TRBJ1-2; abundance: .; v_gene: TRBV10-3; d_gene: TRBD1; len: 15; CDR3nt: TGTGCCATCAGTGGATGGGACAGGGGCTCGCTAGGCTACACCTTC; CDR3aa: CAISGWDRGSLGYTF
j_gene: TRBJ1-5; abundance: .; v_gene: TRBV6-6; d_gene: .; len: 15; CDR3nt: TGTGCCAGCAGTGGCCCCGGGGGCCCCGATCAGCCCCAGCATTTT; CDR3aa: CASSGPGGPDQPQHF
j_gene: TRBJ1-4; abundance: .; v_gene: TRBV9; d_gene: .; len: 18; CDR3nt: TGTGCCAGCAGCGTAGCGGGGGGCGGGGGAGCAACTAATGAAAAACTGTTTTTT; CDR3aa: CASSVAGGGGATNEKLFF
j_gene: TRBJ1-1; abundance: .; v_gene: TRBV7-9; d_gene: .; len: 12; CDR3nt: TGTGCCAGCAGTCTCAGTGAAACTGAAGCTTTCTTT; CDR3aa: CASSLSETEAFF
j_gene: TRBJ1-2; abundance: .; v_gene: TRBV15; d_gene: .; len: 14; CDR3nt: TGTGCCACCAGCAGAGAAGGGCGCGGCTATGGCTACACCTTC; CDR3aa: CATSREGRGYGYTF
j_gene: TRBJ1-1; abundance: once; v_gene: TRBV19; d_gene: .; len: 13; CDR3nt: TGTGCCAGTAGCGACAGACAGGACACTGAAGCTTTCTTT; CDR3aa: CASSDRQDTEAFF
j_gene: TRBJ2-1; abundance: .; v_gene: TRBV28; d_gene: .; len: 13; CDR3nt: TGTGCCAGCAGCAAACTGATTTACAATGAGCAGTTCTTC; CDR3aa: CASSKLIYNEQFF
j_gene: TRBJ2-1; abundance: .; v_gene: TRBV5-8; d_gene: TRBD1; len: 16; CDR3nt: TGTGCCAGCAGCTTGCTGGGGACAGGAGATGACAATGAGCAGTTCTTC; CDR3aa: CASSLLGTGDDNEQFF
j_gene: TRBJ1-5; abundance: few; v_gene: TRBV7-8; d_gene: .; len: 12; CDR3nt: TGTGCCAGCAGCTCGGTCCGGGCCGGTAAGCATTTT; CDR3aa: CASSSVRAGKHF
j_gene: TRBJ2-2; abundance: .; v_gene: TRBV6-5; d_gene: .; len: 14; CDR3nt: TGTGCCAGCAGCACGGGACCTAGCACCGGGGAGCTGTTTTTT; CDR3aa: CASSTGPSTGELFF
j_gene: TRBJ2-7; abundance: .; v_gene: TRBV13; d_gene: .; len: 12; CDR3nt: TGTGCCAGCAGCTCCCATCAATACGAGCAGTACTTC; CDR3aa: CASSSHQYEQYF
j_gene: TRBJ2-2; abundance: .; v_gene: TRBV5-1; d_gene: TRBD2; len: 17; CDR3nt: TGCGCCAGCAGCCCGGACGGCGGGAGGGTACATGCCGGGGAGCTGTTTTTT; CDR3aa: CASSPDGGRVHAGELFF
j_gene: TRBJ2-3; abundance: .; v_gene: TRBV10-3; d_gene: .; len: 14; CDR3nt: TGTGCCATCAGTGAAAGGCAAAAGGAGGATACGCAGTATTTT; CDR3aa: CAISERQKEDTQYF
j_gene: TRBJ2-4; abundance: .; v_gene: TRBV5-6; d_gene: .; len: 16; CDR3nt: TGTGCCAGCAGCTTGTATATGGAAGTAGCCAAAAACATTCAGTACTTC; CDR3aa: CASSLYMEVAKNIQYF
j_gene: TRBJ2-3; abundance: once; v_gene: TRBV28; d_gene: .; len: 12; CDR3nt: TGTGCCAGCAGTCGTCTAGCGGATACGCAGTATTTT; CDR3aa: CASSRLADTQYF
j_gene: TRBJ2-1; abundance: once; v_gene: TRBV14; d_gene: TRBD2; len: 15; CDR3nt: TGTGCCAGCAGCCAAAGGGTAGCGGGTGTGGATGAGCAGTTCTTC; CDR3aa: CASSQRVAGVDEQFF
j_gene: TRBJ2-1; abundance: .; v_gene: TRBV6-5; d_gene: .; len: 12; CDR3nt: TGTGCCAGCCGGATCTCCTACAATGAGCAGTTCTTC; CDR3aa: CASRISYNEQFF
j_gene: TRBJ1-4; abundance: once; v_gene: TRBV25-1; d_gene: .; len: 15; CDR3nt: TGTGCCAGCAGTGATCGAGGGGCTACTAATGAAAAACTGTTTTTT; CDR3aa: CASSDRGATNEKLFF
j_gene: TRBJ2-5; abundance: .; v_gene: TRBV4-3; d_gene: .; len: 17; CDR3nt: TGCGCCAGCAGCCAAGAGGGCGGCAGGAGCCACCAAGAGACCCAGTACTTC; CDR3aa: CASSQEGGRSHQETQYF
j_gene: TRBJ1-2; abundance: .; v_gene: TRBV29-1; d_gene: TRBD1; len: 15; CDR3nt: TGCAGCGTTGAGGCAGGGGGCGCGGAGGACTATGGCTACACCTTC; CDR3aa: CSVEAGGAEDYGYTF
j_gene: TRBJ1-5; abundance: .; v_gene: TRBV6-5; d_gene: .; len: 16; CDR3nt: TGTGCCAGCAGTTACTCGGGTAGGGGAATTAATCAGCCCCAGCATTTT; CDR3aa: CASSYSGRGINQPQHF
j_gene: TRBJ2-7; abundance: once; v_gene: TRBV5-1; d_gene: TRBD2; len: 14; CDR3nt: TGCGCCAGCAGCTTGGGCGGGAGCTCCTACGAGCAGTACTTC; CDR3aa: CASSLGGSSYEQYF
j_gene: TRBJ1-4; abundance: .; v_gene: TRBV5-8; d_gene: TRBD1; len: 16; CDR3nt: TGTGCCAGCAGCCTAGGACAGGGGGCGATAGGTGAAAAACTGTTTTTT; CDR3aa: CASSLGQGAIGEKLFF
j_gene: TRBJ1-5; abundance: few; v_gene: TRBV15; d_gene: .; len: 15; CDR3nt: TGTGCCACCAGCAGATCTCCTCCCCTCACTCAGCCCCAGCATTTT; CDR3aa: CATSRSPPLTQPQHF
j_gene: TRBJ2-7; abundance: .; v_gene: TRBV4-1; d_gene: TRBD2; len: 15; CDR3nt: TGCGCCAGCAGCCAAGACGGGGGGTACAGGTACGAGCAGTACTTC; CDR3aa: CASSQDGGYRYEQYF